This T cell receptor (beta chain) was obtained from a study of blood T cells in healthy people across ages (dated by TCRdb to about 2015). At the level of the whole study: Template switching captured roughly one uniquely barcoded TCR beta cDNA molecule per two T cells in model experiments. Age-related changes in TCR beta repertoire diversity were measured in the study by deep sequencing normalized with unique cDNA molecular identifiers. The donors were divided into four age groups: young (average 16 years), middle-aged (roughly 42), aged (about 60) and long-lived (82). Donors of different ages were randomly distributed across sequencing lanes to avoid experimental bias. Two additional independent replicas of 1 million unique cDNA reads from the same blood draw were analyzed for two donors (one aged 18 to 29 and one aged 80 or older). What the research found in general, with its limitations: There was a strong correlation between observed TCR beta diversity and the percentage of naive T cells measured by flow cytometry. Compared with the aged group, more naive CD4+ T cells, fewer expanded clones and increased TCR diversity were shown by the long-lived group, suggesting age selection. Bulk unsorted PBMC profiling prevented conclusive comparison of naive and antigen-experienced compartments. Because donor CMV infection status was unknown, age-related changes in expanded clonotypes were potentially confounded. Total diversity estimates from one million sequenced T cells were considered lower bounds and underestimates. As age increased, observed TCR beta diversity per million T cells dropped in a roughly linear way, and a significant reduction was already evident by age 40.

The roughly 39 donors, aged about 6 to 100 years, were systemically healthy Caucasian individuals from Russia. Each donor gave approximately 9.4 milliliters of peripheral blood, drawn into EDTA-treated Vacutainer tubes. PBMCs were isolated by Ficoll-Paque density-gradient centrifugation, with at least 7 million obtained per sample. Total RNA, at least 6 micrograms per sample, was extracted from PBMCs with Trizol reagent. The percentages of naive CD45RAhigh/CD27high T cells were determined by flow cytometry on a PBMC aliquot from every donor. The library came from 5' RACE. The run used an Illumina HiSeq 2500. A second PCR of roughly 6 to 11 cycles was performed with a sample-barcoded 5' primer and a J-beta primer mix. A template-switch 5' adaptor carrying 12 random nucleotides introduced a unique molecular identifier onto each TCR beta cDNA molecule. Each sample yielded at least 3 million CDR3-containing paired-end reads. First-strand cDNA synthesis was performed from all RNA using the Mint cDNA synthesis kit, with priming by a TRBC-specific oligonucleotide. After uracil-DNA glycosylase treatment, a first 18-cycle PCR used universal primers M1SS and BC2_uni_R on all cDNA. Per the original workflow: Each sample was normalized by randomly selecting 1 million high-quality reads, each carrying a distinct molecular identifier. Reads with shared molecular identifiers were discarded instead of being binned into consensus sequences. CDR3 identification, clonotype clustering and error correction used MiTCR with a Q25 quality threshold and the strictest error-elimination algorithm. A nonparametric unseen species model using Euler transformation provided a lower-bound estimate of total TCR beta diversity. The raw public reads went through TCRdb reprocessing: fastp at Q25, MiXCR clone calling, in-frame beta chains kept. Each CDR3 protein gets just one entry, which takes the most common genes and DNA from the rows behind it. TCRdb assigned the V and J calls; the authors' analysis was not used. The sample has about 1.1 million distinct CDR3 sequences on record, roughly two fifths of them singletons. The top ten constitute around 13% of the sample.

CDR1 and CDR2 (SGHAT, FQNNGV) derive from the germline V gene. The CDR3 goes from the cysteine to the phenylalanine over 23 residues. The retained sequence is limited to the CDR3, 69 bases, with the frame set at the first base. V is pruned by 2 bases and J by 0 bases, leaving 24 bases of the junction without a gene match. Comments on this clonotype: Its specific antigen is unknown. No much larger clone exists at a distance of one base, and base qualities are not known.

This clonotype was sampled from a man in his late teens or twenties in good health. The chain was built from TRBV11-2 and TRBJ2-1; 8 bases in between match TRBD1. The sequenced sample consisted of blood. The sequence in DNA is TGTGCCAGCAGCTTAATTCGCGACCTCGGACAGGGTCGCCAAGTTAGCTCCTACAATGAGCAGTTCTTC. It translates to CASSLIRDLGQGRQVSSYNEQFF.